The 30 T cell receptor beta chains below were found in one sample sequenced in a study of T-cell memory formation after mild COVID-19. One entry per CDR3 protein, called by TCRdb with MiXCR from the 5' RACE reads. The table includes around 250,000 distinct CDR3 sequences, approximately 15% detected once. Source material: PBMCs or a T cell subset sorted from them (not recorded which). These receptors were taken from a man between 18 and 35 years old who had mild COVID-19 (a few samples of this study predate the infection). Cell type and time point are not known.

This clonotype came up a few times. The V call is TRBV7-2, the J call TRBJ2-3; D gene uncertain. Trimming cost V 6 bases and J 0 bases, with 13 bases left between them. Germline V CDR1 and CDR2: SGHTA, FQGNSA. The CDR3 extends over 15 amino acids. The CDR3 sequence is CASSLVGQSTDTQYF. The CDR3 nucleotides read TGTGCCAGCAGTTTGGTGGGCCAAAGCACAGATACGCAGTATTTT.

This clonotype was counted a few times. The chain is built from TRBV3-1 and TRBJ2-3, with TRBD2 matching over 8 bases. V was clipped by 6 bases and J by 2 bases; unmatched bases: 16. From germline, CDR1 is LGHDT and CDR2 YNNKEL (reference sequence). The CDR3 runs to 18 residues. CDR3 sequence reads: CASRPRGERGINTDTQYF. As DNA, the CDR3 is TGTGCCAGCAGACCGCGTGGTGAGCGGGGGATAAACACAGATACGCAGTATTTT.

This sequence joins TRBV14 and TRBJ1-1; 7 bases align to TRBD1. CDR1 is SGHDN, CDR2 FVKESK, per germline. Trimming took 4 bases from V and 5 from J; bases not matched to a gene: 4. The CDR3 has 13 residues. In DNA, the CDR3 is TGTGCCAGCAGCCCGCACAGGGGAACTGAAGCTTTCTTT. This codes for CASSPHRGTEAFF.

This clonotype has more than one count but fewer than ten. The chain joins TRBV12-3 or TRBV12-4 to TRBJ1-6; D is ambiguous. CDR3 length equals 11 residues. Trimming left V 3 bases short and J 10 bases short, with 4 bases between. This CDR3 reads CASSFGSPLHF. The CDR3 coding sequence is TGTGCCAGCAGTTTTGGGTCACCCCTCCACTTT.

The chain is built from TRBV6-2 or TRBV6-3 and TRBJ2-1; TRBD2 matches at 14 bases. With 5 bases clipped from V and 1 base from J, the junction kept 10 bases outside the gene matches. The CDR3 loop spans 19 amino acids. In germline, CDR1 is MNHEY, CDR2 SVGEGT. CDR3 protein: CASSTRTSGGTASYNEQFF. CDR3 bases: TGTGCCAGCAGTACTCGGACTAGCGGGGGGACAGCTTCCTACAATGAGCAGTTCTTC.

The genes are TRBV12-3 or TRBV12-4 and TRBJ1-6, with 8 nucleotides matching TRBD1. This CDR3 comprises 16 residues. The V gene end was trimmed by 5 bases and the J gene end by 9 bases; junction bases not matched to a gene: 12. CDR3 nucleotide sequence: TGTGCCAGCAGTCTTCAAAGACAGGGGAACGGTTCACCCCTCCACTTT. Residues: CASSLQRQGNGSPLHF.

This clonotype was seen a handful of times. The chain combines TRBV25-1 with TRBJ1-2, with D perhaps TRBD1 (6 bases). This CDR3 region has 12 residues. From germline, CDR1 is MGHDK and CDR2 SYGVNS. With 8 bases removed from V and 6 bases from J, the gap between germline ends came to 13 bases. This CDR3 reads CASQGQFDGYTF. The CDR3 bases are TGTGCCAGCCAGGGGCAGTTCGATGGCTACACCTTC.

The CDR3 here is CASSLGLAGVQETQYF. The CDR3 DNA reads TGTGCCAGCAGCTTAGGACTAGCGGGGGTGCAAGAGACCCAGTACTTC. The rearrangement uses TRBV7-2 and TRBJ2-5; 12 bases are shared with TRBD2. Germline assignment: CDR1 SGHTA and CDR2 FQGNSA. CDR3 size: 16 residues. Losses at the gene ends were 1 base for V and 2 bases for J; bases not matched to a gene: 2.

Only one count was recorded for this clonotype. The chain couples TRBV6-1 to TRBJ1-6; D uncertain. The V gene's germline CDR1 is MNHNS and CDR2 SASEGT. V lost 6 bases, J lost 1 base, and 4 bases lay in between. The CDR3 has 13 amino acids. The CDR3 here is CASRGSYNSPLHF. The CDR3 DNA follows: TGTGCCAGCAGGGGTTCCTATAATTCACCCCTCCACTTT.

The chain uses TRBV4-1 and TRBJ2-5; tentative D call: TRBD1 (6 bases). The CDR3 contains 14 residues. The V end lost 4 bases, the J end lost 4 bases, and 13 bases lay between the germline ends. The germline gives CDR1 MGHRA, CDR2 YSYEKL. CDR3 protein: CASSPGVLGETQYF. The CDR3 nucleotides are TGCGCCAGCAGCCCAGGGGTCCTGGGAGAGACCCAGTACTTC.

The chain carries TRBV12-3 or TRBV12-4 and TRBJ1-6; D call uncertain. This CDR3 has 12 amino acids. The V end lost 5 bases, the J end lost 10 bases, and 9 bases lay between the germline ends. The CDR3 spells CASSEEQSPLHF. The CDR3 region has the DNA TGTGCCAGCAGTGAGGAGCAATCACCCCTCCACTTT.

J is TRBJ1-5 and V is TRBV9; D remains ambiguous. Germline V gene lookup returns CDR1 SGDLS and CDR2 YYNGEE. The CDR3 covers 15 residues. V was cut by 4 bases and J by 4 bases, with 15 bases left in between. The CDR3 spells CASSPGVGQNQPQHF. In DNA, the CDR3 is TGTGCCAGCAGCCCCGGTGTAGGGCAGAATCAGCCCCAGCATTTT.

This clonotype was seen at least ten times. The V and J genes are TRBV20-1 and TRBJ2-1; TRBD2 matches at 11 bases. The ends lost 5 bases at V and 2 bases at J; junction bases unmatched: 8. The CDR3 is 16 residues long. The germline V gene has CDR1 DFQATT and CDR2 SNEGSKA (reference sequence). The CDR3 loop is CSAGSLAGGTYNEQFF. CDR3 in DNA: TGCAGTGCTGGATCCCTAGCGGGGGGAACCTACAATGAGCAGTTCTTC.

The chain recombines TRBV19 with TRBJ2-1, with 8 positions matching TRBD2. The CDR3 length is 14 residues. CDR1 is LNHDA, CDR2 SQIVND, per germline (reference sequence). Trimming cost V 4 bases and J 9 bases; bases outside gene matches: 8. CDR3 in DNA: TGTGCCAGTAGTAGAGGACTAGCCGCAAGTGAGCAGTTCTTC. Its translation: CASSRGLAASEQFF.

There are many counts of this clonotype. This rearrangement joins TRBV12-3 or TRBV12-4 to TRBJ2-1; D uncertain. The length of the CDR3 is 14 residues. Trimming took off 4 bases at V and 10 bases at J, with 17 bases between the two ends. CDR3 DNA: TGTGCCAGCAGTTACCAGCGAGGTGAAAGGGAGCAGTTCTTC. Translation gives CASSYQRGEREQFF.

The genes are TRBV6-2 or TRBV6-3 and TRBJ2-1; 8 bases map to TRBD2. This CDR3 contains 17 residues. Germline values: CDR1 MNHEY, CDR2 SVGEGT. V was clipped by 4 bases and J by 0 bases; unmatched bases: 8. The CDR3 region is CASSSRPSGSSYNEQFF. CDR3 nucleotides: TGTGCCAGCAGTTCGAGGCCAAGCGGGAGCTCCTACAATGAGCAGTTCTTC.

In its sample, this clonotype was seen a few times. The gene calls are TRBV7-6 and TRBJ1-2; weak D call: TRBD1 (6 bases). From germline, CDR1 is SGHVS and CDR2 FNYEAQ. With 0 bases removed from V and 4 bases from J, the gap between germline ends came to 12 bases. This CDR3 spans 15 amino acids. The CDR3: CASSLAPTGSYGYTF. The CDR3 nucleotides read TGTGCCAGCAGCTTAGCCCCCACAGGGTCCTATGGCTACACCTTC.

The chain combines TRBV7-2 with TRBJ2-2; the D gene is possibly TRBD2 (6 bases). The V end lost 0 bases, the J end lost 8 bases, and 13 bases lay between the germline ends. The CDR3 covers 15 residues. The V gene's germline CDR1 is SGHTA and CDR2 FQGNSA. CDR3 nucleotides: TGTGCCAGCAGCTTAGCCGGGCGGGGAGCAGGGGAGCTGTTTTTT. This sequence encodes CASSLAGRGAGELFF. Full variable domain (remainder filled in from reference TRBV7-2 and TRBJ2-2): GAGVSQSPSNKVTEKGKDVELRCDPISGHTALYWYRQSLGQGLEFLIYFQGNSAPDKSGLPSDRFSAERTGGSVSTLTIQRTQQEDSAVYLCASSLAGRGAGELFFGEGSRLTVL.

This clonotype was recorded many times. The J gene is TRBJ2-5, the V gene TRBV2; unclear D gene. This CDR3 has 11 amino acids. Germline V gives CDR1 SNHLY, CDR2 FYNNEI. The ends were cut back, 6 bases at V and 5 bases at J, with 7 bases in the middle. The DNA of the CDR3 is TGTGCCAGCAGGATTGGGGAGACCCAGTACTTC. Its protein is CASRIGETQYF.

The chain combines TRBV29-1 with TRBJ1-2; tentatively, D is TRBD1 (6 bases). Germline V gene sequence: CDR1 SQVTM, CDR2 ANQGSEA. The CDR3 runs to 12 residues. Here the CDR3 DNA reads TGCGGGAGTGTACGGGGGGCGACGGGCTACACCTTC. Its protein is CGSVRGATGYTF.

The CDR3 loop is CASSLVLGVEKLFF. The CDR3 region has the DNA TGTGCCAGCAGCTTAGTACTAGGTGTCGAAAAACTGTTTTTT. V and J are TRBV7-8 and TRBJ1-4; D is unclear. V was cut by 1 base and J by 8 bases, with 11 bases left in between. CDR3 length: 14 residues. In germline, CDR1 is SGHVS, CDR2 FQNEAQ.

A few counts support this clonotype. The V and J genes are TRBV2 and TRBJ2-3; 8 bases are shared with TRBD2. J was trimmed by 0 bases and V by 6 bases; bases with no gene match: 5. The CDR3 has 15 amino acids. The germline V gene has CDR1 SNHLY and CDR2 FYNNEI. CDR3 amino acids: CASRLTGGSTDTQYF. DNA for the CDR3: TGTGCCAGCAGACTCACGGGGGGGAGCACAGATACGCAGTATTTT.

This clonotype was seen repeatedly, ten times or more. The V gene is TRBV5-1, the J gene TRBJ2-3; 7 positions match TRBD2. The CDR3 has 17 amino acids. The V gene end was trimmed by 4 bases and the J gene end by 2 bases; junction bases not matched to a gene: 13. Germline V lookup: CDR1 SGHRS, CDR2 YFSETQ. CDR3 coding DNA: TGCGCCAGCAGCCCCTACTCGGGCGGGGGAGCCACAGATACGCAGTATTTT. Translated, it gives CASSPYSGGGATDTQYF.

The V gene is TRBV27, the J gene TRBJ2-3, with TRBD2 matching 7 bases. V lost 2 bases and J lost 5; bases outside the gene matches: 7. CDR1 and CDR2 (germline): MNHEY, SMNVEV (reference sequence). This CDR3 contains 15 residues. The CDR3 region has the DNA TGTGCCAGCAGTTTAACCCGGGGGGTGGGAGATACGCAGTATTTT. This translates into CASSLTRGVGDTQYF.

This clonotype was detected many times. The V gene is TRBV19, the J gene TRBJ2-4; D gene unclear. The CDR3 runs 13 residues. Germline V CDR1 and CDR2: LNHDA, SQIVND (reference sequence). Trimming removed 3 bases from V and 7 bases from J, with 10 bases in between. The CDR3 is CASSIPPINIQYF. The CDR3 region has the DNA TGTGCCAGTAGTATTCCCCCAATTAACATTCAGTACTTC.

The chain joins TRBV5-1 to TRBJ1-3, with 9 bases that match TRBD1. The CDR3 totals 15 residues. Germline V CDR1 and CDR2: SGHRS, YFSETQ. The V gene end was trimmed by 0 bases and the J gene end by 8 bases; junction bases not matched to a gene: 6. The chain's CDR3 is CASSLGPGQGYTIYF. The CDR3 DNA reads as TGCGCCAGCAGCTTGGGACCGGGACAGGGATACACCATATATTTT.

This clonotype was observed many times. V gene TRBV20-1 combines with J gene TRBJ2-1, with D unresolved. The CDR3 has 12 amino acids. V was clipped by 6 bases and J by 4 bases, with 10 bases between them. Germline CDR1 reads DFQATT; CDR2 reads SNEGSKA (reference sequence). The CDR3, as DNA: TGCAGTGCCACCCCAACATACAATGAGCAGTTCTTC. Encoded protein: CSATPTYNEQFF.

The chain recombines TRBV18 with TRBJ2-5; TRBD1 or TRBD2 may be the D gene (5 bases each). Between the trimmed V and J ends, which lost 0 bases and 6 bases, there was a span of 11 bases. CDR1 and CDR2 (germline): KGHSH, LQKENI. The CDR3 is made up of 14 amino acids. The CDR3 protein is CASSPPGESKTQYF. The CDR3 DNA reads TGTGCCAGCTCACCACCGGGGGAGTCGAAGACCCAGTACTTC.

The V call is TRBV7-8, the J call TRBJ2-2; weak D call: TRBD1 (5 bases). Trimming removed 2 bases from V and 8 bases from J, with 12 bases in between. Per the germline V gene, CDR1 is SGHVS and CDR2 is FQNEAQ. The CDR3 extends over 14 amino acids. The CDR3 DNA is TGTGCCAGCAGCTTATCCAGGGCCACAGGGGAGCTGTTTTTT. Protein: CASSLSRATGELFF. Full variable domain (rest looked up from reference TRBV7-8 and TRBJ2-2): GAGVSQSPRYKVAKRGQDVALRCDPISGHVSLFWYQQALGQGPEFLTYFQNEAQLDKSGLPSDRFFAERPEGSVSTLKIQRTQQEDSAVYLCASSLSRATGELFFGEGSRLTVL.

The genes are TRBV21-1 and TRBJ2-6. TRBV21-1 is given as a pseudogene. This CDR3 spans 12 amino acids. CDR3 in amino acids: CANNSGANVLTF. Written as DNA, the CDR3 is TGTGCCAACAACTCTGGGGCCAACGTCCTGACTTTC.